Listed here are 17 T cell receptor beta chains from one sample, sequenced in a study of T cell changes during pregnancy in multiple sclerosis. Generated by immunoSEQ multiplex PCR, the TCRdb table keeps only in-frame clones and is missing some. This sample has more than 90,000 clones, with approximately 90% found just once. Sample: peripheral blood, taken in the third trimester of pregnancy. Every receptor here comes from a female donor with multiple sclerosis, enrolled in a pregnancy study.

The V gene is TRBV4-1, the J gene TRBJ2-1; 8 nucleotides line up with TRBD1. With 1 base clipped from V and 0 bases from J, the junction kept 5 bases outside the gene matches. Germline CDR1 and CDR2: MGHRA and YSYEKL. CDR3 length: 17 amino acids. The CDR3 DNA is TGCGCCAGCAGCCAAGGACAGGGGAATCCCTCCTACAATGAGCAGTTCTTC. This translates into CASSQGQGNPSYNEQFF.

The V call is TRBV6-5, the J call TRBJ2-7, with 8 nucleotides matching TRBD1. The CDR3 has 15 amino acids. Germline V gives CDR1 MNHEY, CDR2 SVGAGI. The trim removed 5 bases at V and 5 bases at J, leaving 11 bases unmatched. CDR3 DNA sequence: TGTGCCAGCAGTCCTTCCAGGGGGCGATTGAACGAGCAGTACTTC. It encodes CASSPSRGRLNEQYF.

The J gene is TRBJ1-6, the V gene TRBV5-1, with TRBD1 matching 7 bases. There are 14 residues in the CDR3. V trimming: 4 bases; J trimming: 7 bases; junction bases outside the gene matches: 5. CDR1 and CDR2 from the germline V gene are SGHRS and YFSETQ. The CDR3 nucleotides read TGCGCCAGCAGCCAGGGGGGAGCAAATTCACCCCTCCACTTT. It yields the protein CASSQGGANSPLHF.

CDR3 residues: CASSQTVGNTIYF. DNA for the CDR3: TGTGCCAGCAGCCAGACTGTCGGAAACACCATATATTTT. This sequence joins TRBV7-8 and TRBJ1-3; D is ambiguous. V shed 5 bases and J shed 4 bases, with 9 bases lying between them. Germline V lookup: CDR1 SGHVS, CDR2 FQNEAQ. This CDR3 is 13 amino acids long.

This chain joins TRBV27 and TRBJ2-3; D perhaps matches TRBD1 (6 bases). V lost 2 bases, J lost 6 bases, and 15 bases lay in between. The CDR3 covers 15 residues. Germline values: CDR1 MNHEY, CDR2 SMNVEV (reference sequence). Here the CDR3 reads CASSLARGDRDTQYF. The CDR3, as DNA: TGTGCCAGCAGTTTAGCCAGGGGCGACAGGGATACGCAGTATTTT.

This clone has only one observation. The V call is TRBV30, the J call TRBJ1-1, with D possibly matching TRBD1 (6 bases). Germline V lookup: CDR1 GTSNPN, CDR2 SVGIG (reference sequence). The CDR3 runs 14 residues. V lost 4 bases to trimming and J lost 2 bases, with 14 bases between them. The CDR3 protein is CAWIRQVLNTEAFF. The CDR3 DNA reads TGTGCCTGGATTAGACAGGTTCTAAACACTGAAGCTTTCTTT.

The CDR3 coding sequence is TGTGCCAGCAGTTTCGGGACAGGCGGGGCTGGGACCCAGCATTTT. Protein product: CASSFGTGGAGTQHF. This chain links TRBV27 with TRBJ1-5; TRBD1 aligns across 8 bases. V gave up 3 bases and J gave up 11 bases; unmatched junction bases: 12. CDR3 length equals 15 residues. CDR1 and CDR2 (germline): MNHEY, SMNVEV (reference sequence).

This rearrangement joins TRBV6-5 to TRBJ2-2; a possible D gene is TRBD1 (5 bases). V was shortened by 6 bases and J by 3 bases, with 11 bases between the two germline ends. Germline lookup yields CDR1 MNHEY and CDR2 SVGAGI. CDR3 length equals 14 residues. Here the CDR3 reads CASSLGHHTGELFF. As DNA, the CDR3 is TGTGCCAGCAGCCTTGGACACCACACCGGGGAGCTGTTTTTT.

The V call is TRBV9, the J call TRBJ1-2; perhaps TRBD1 as D (6 bases). CDR1 SGDLS and CDR2 YYNGEE come from the germline V gene. The CDR3 is 15 amino acids. The V end lost 4 bases, the J end lost 8 bases, and 21 bases lay between the germline ends. CDR3 in DNA: TGTGCCAGCAGCTCCCCGGGGGGCTACCCTAGCGGCTACACCTTC. Translation: CASSSPGGYPSGYTF.

This clone occurred once. The chain uses TRBV27 and TRBJ1-5; TRBD1 matches 7 bases. With 3 bases clipped from V and 6 bases from J, the junction kept 2 bases outside the gene matches. The CDR3 is 13 residues long. Germline loops: CDR1 MNHEY, CDR2 SMNVEV (reference sequence). The CDR3 protein is CASSLTGFQPQHF. The CDR3 bases are TGTGCCAGCAGTTTGACAGGGTTTCAGCCCCAGCATTTT.

CDR3 amino acids: CASSSDRGAFF. The CDR3 region has the DNA TGTGCCAGCAGTTCCGACAGGGGAGCTTTCTTT. V is TRBV28 and J is TRBJ1-1; TRBD1 matches 8 bases. This CDR3 spans 11 amino acids. Per germline, CDR1 MDHEN and CDR2 SYDVKM. V shed 4 bases and J 10 bases; nucleotides not matched to a gene: 2.

The V call is TRBV2, the J call TRBJ2-7; the D gene is possibly TRBD2 (5 bases). Trimming removed 7 bases from V and 2 bases from J, with 15 bases in between. Germline values: CDR1 SNHLY, CDR2 FYNNEI. The CDR3 length is 14 residues. The CDR3 loop is CASTDPDWAYEQYF. For the CDR3, the DNA is TGTGCCAGCACCGACCCGGACTGGGCCTACGAGCAGTACTTC.

The chain's CDR3 is CASSPPTGGRGELFF. The DNA of the CDR3 is TGTGCCAGCAGCCCTCCGACAGGGGGAAGAGGGGAGCTGTTTTTT. This rearrangement joins TRBV7-8 to TRBJ2-2, with 9 bases that match TRBD1. V lost 5 bases, J lost 8 bases, and 9 bases stayed unmatched. There are 15 residues in the CDR3. Germline lookup yields CDR1 SGHVS and CDR2 FQNEAQ. Full variable domain (missing parts from reference TRBV7-8 and TRBJ2-2): GAGVSQSPRYKVAKRGQDVALRCDPISGHVSLFWYQQALGQGPEFLTYFQNEAQLDKSGLPSDRFFAERPEGSVSTLKIQRTQQEDSAVYLCASSPPTGGRGELFFGEGSRLTVL.

This clone showed up just once. V and J are TRBV9 and TRBJ1-3, with 8 bases fitting TRBD1. The CDR3 spans 15 residues. V trimming: 2 bases; J trimming: 5 bases; junction bases outside the gene matches: 6. The germline CDR1 and CDR2 sequences are SGDLS and YYNGEE. Here the CDR3 DNA reads TGTGCCAGCAGCGTTTCGGACAGGGCTAGAAACACCATATATTTT. It yields the protein CASSVSDRARNTIYF.

This chain joins TRBV19 and TRBJ2-7; 10 bases are shared with TRBD1. CDR1 LNHDA and CDR2 SQIVND come from the germline V gene (reference sequence). This CDR3 contains 14 residues. The ends lost 3 bases at V and 6 bases at J; junction bases unmatched: 5. CDR3 nucleotide sequence: TGTGCCAGTAGTATCGAGGACAGGGGGTTCGAGCAGTACTTC. This gives the protein CASSIEDRGFEQYF.

The chain couples TRBV5-6 to TRBJ1-5, with D perhaps matching TRBD1 (5 bases). CDR3 length: 12 residues. Per the germline V gene, CDR1 is SGHDT and CDR2 is YYEEEE. Trimming pared 2 bases from V and 9 bases from J, leaving 9 bases between. The DNA for the CDR3 is TGTGCCAGCAGCTTATATGGGGCGCCCCAGCATTTT. It yields the protein CASSLYGAPQHF.

The chain carries TRBV9 and TRBJ2-5; TRBD2 agrees at 8 bases. The CDR3 runs to 15 residues. V was clipped by 2 bases and J by 4 bases; unmatched bases: 7. The germline V gene encodes CDR1 SGDLS and CDR2 YYNGEE. The CDR3 DNA is TGTGCCAGCAGCGTGGAGGGACTAGATAGAGAGACCCAGTACTTC. It translates to CASSVEGLDRETQYF.